The following is a T cell receptor beta chain sequence with its context. At one boundary the junction diverges from the germline segment, which might be a read error. The sample belongs to a study of Graves' ophthalmopathy and Graves' hyperthyroidism. Across the whole study: At the time of initial diagnosis and before any treatment, peripheral blood was collected.

CDR3 size: 15 residues. The V gene's germline CDR1 is SGDLS and CDR2 YYNGEE. Investigators amplified TCR beta CDR3 regions from RNA transcripts. HTBI primers served in a first-round RT-PCR, which a second-round multiplex PCR followed. From the multiplex PCR reads, TCRdb called clonotypes with MiXCR, one entry per CDR3 protein. Here the sample spans approximately 700,000 distinct CDR3 sequences, 35% to 50% being singletons. The diagnosis was founded upon clinical symptoms, serum thyroxine, TRAb, thyroid ultrasound and orbital computed tomography. The V and J genes are TRBV9 and TRBJ1-2, with TRBD1 as a possible D gene (6 bases). The sequence came from an adult man with Graves' ophthalmopathy. Specimen: peripheral blood. The chain's CDR3 is CVSSVGMAGVDGYIF. The CDR3 bases are TGTGTCAGCAGCGTAGGGATGGCAGGGGTGGATGGCTACATCTTC.